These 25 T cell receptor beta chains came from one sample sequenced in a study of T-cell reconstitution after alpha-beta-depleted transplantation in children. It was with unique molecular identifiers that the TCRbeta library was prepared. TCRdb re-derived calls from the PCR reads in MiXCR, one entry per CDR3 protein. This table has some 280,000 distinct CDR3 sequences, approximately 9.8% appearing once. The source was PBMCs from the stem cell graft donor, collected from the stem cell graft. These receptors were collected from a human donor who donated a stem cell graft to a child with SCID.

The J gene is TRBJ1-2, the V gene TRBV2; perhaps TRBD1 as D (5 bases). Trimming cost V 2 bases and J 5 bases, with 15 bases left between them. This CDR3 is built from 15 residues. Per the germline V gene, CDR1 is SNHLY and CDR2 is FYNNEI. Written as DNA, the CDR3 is TGTGCCAGCAGTGAAAGTCGGGGGTTCGGGTATGGCTACACCTTC. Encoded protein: CASSESRGFGYGYTF.

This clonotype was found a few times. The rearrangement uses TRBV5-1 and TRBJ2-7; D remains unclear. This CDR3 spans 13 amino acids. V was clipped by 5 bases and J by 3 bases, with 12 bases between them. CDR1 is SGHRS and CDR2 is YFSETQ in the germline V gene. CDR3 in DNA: TGCGCCAGCAGAGCCCCCCACCTCTACGAGCAGTACTTC. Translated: CASRAPHLYEQYF.

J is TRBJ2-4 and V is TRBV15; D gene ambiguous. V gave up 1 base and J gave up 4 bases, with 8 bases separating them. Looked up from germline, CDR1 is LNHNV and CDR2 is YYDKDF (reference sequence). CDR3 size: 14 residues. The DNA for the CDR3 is TGTGCCACCAGCAGAGTGGGCGAAAAAAACATTCAGTACTTC. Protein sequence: CATSRVGEKNIQYF.

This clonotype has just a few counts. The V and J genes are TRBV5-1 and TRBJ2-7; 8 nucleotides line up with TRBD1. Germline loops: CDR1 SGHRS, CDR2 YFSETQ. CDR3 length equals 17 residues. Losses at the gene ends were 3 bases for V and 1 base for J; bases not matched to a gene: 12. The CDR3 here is CASSSTARTGPSYEQYF. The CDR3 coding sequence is TGCGCCAGCAGCTCTACCGCTAGGACAGGGCCTTCCTACGAGCAGTACTTC. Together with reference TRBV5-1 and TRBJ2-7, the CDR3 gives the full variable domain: KAGVTQTPRYLIKTRGQQVTLSCSPISGHRSVSWYQQTPGQGLQFLFEYFSETQRNKGNFPGRFSGRQFSNSRSEMNVSTLELGDSALYLCASSSTARTGPSYEQYFGPGTRLTVT.

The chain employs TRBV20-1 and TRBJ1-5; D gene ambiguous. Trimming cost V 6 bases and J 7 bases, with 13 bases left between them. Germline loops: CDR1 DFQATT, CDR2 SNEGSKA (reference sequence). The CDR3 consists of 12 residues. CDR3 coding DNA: TGCAGTGCACAGCCGGGGAACCAGCCCCAGCATTTT. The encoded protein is CSAQPGNQPQHF.

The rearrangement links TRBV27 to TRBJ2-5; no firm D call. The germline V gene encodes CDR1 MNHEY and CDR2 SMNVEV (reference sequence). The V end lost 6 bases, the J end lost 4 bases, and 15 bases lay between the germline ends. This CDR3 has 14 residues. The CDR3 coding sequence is TGTGCCAGCAGCCCCACCCGGCTAACAGAGACCCAGTACTTC. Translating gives CASSPTRLTETQYF.

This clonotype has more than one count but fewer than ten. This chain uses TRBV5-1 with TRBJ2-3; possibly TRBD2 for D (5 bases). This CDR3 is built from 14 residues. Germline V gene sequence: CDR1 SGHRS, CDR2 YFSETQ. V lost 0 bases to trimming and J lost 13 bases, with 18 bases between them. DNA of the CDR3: TGCGCCAGCAGCTTGGCCCTAGCTAAGCCTCATGAGTATTTT. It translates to CASSLALAKPHEYF.

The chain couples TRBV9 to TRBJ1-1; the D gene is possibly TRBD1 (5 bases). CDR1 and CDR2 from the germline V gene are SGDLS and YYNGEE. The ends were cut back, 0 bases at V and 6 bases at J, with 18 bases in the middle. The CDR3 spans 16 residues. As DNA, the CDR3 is TGTGCCAGCAGCGTAGGATCAGGGAGGGTTGGCTCTGAAGCTTTCTTT. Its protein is CASSVGSGRVGSEAFF.

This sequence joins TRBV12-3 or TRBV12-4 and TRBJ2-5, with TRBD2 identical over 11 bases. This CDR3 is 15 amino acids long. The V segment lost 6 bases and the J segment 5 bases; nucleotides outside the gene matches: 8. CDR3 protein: CASSIAGGPGETQYF. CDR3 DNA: TGTGCCAGCAGCATAGCGGGGGGGCCCGGGGAGACCCAGTACTTC.

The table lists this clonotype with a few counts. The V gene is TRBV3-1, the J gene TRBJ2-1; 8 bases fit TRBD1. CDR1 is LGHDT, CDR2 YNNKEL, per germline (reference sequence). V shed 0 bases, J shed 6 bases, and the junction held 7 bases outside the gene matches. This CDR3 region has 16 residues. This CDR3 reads CASSQDQDRVGNEQFF. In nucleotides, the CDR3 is TGTGCCAGCAGCCAAGACCAGGACAGGGTTGGCAATGAGCAGTTCTTC.

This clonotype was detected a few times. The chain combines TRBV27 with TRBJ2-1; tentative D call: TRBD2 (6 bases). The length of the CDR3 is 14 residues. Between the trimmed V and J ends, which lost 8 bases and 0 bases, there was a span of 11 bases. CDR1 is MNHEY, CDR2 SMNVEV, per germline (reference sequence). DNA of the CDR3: TGTGCCAGCGCGGGGACCCTCTCCTACAATGAGCAGTTCTTC. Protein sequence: CASAGTLSYNEQFF.

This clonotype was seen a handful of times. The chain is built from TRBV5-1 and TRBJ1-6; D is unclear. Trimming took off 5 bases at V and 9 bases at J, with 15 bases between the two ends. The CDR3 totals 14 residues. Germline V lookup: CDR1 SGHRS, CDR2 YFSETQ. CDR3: CASSHGERASPLHF. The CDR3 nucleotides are TGCGCCAGCAGTCACGGGGAACGTGCTTCACCCCTCCACTTT.

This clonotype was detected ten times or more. The CDR3 coding sequence is TGCAGTGCTAGGGGCGAAGGGCCCCCCCCCCAGTACTTC. Its translation: CSARGEGPPPQYF. The V and J genes are TRBV20-1 and TRBJ2-5, with D hard to call. CDR1 is DFQATT, CDR2 SNEGSKA, per germline (reference sequence). There are 13 residues in the CDR3. Trimming stripped 3 bases from V and 9 bases from J, with 17 bases between.

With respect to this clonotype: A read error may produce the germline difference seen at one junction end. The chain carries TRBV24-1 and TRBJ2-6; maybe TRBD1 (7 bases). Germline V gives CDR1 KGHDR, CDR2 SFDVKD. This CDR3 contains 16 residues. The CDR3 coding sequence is TGTGCCACCGGAGGGACAGCCAGCTCTGTGGCCAACGTCCTGACTTTC. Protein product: CATGGTASSVANVLTF.

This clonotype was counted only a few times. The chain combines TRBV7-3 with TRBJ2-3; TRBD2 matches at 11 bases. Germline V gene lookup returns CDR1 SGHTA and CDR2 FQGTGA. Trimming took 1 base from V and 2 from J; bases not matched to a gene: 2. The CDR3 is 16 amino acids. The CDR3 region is CASSLNSGGVTDTQYF. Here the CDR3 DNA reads TGTGCCAGCAGCTTAAATAGCGGGGGGGTCACAGATACGCAGTATTTT. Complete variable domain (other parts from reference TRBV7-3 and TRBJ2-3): GAGVSQTPSNKVTEKGKYVELRCDPISGHTALYWYRQSLGQGPEFLIYFQGTGAADDSGLPNDRFFAVRPEGSVSTLKIQRTERGDSAVYLCASSLNSGGVTDTQYFGPGTRLTVL.

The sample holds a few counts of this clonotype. This CDR3 reads CASSEATREQYF. CDR3 bases: TGTGCCAGCAGTGAAGCAACTCGGGAGCAGTACTTC. The rearrangement uses TRBV2 and TRBJ2-7; D gene ambiguous. V lost 0 bases, J lost 7 bases, and 7 bases lay in between. This CDR3 has 12 residues. CDR1 and CDR2 (germline): SNHLY, FYNNEI.

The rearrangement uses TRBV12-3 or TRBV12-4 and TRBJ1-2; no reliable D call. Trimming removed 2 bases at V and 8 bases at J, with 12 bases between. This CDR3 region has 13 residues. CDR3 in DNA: TGTGCCAGCAGTTTATCGGGGAGCAGGGGCTACACCTTC. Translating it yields CASSLSGSRGYTF.

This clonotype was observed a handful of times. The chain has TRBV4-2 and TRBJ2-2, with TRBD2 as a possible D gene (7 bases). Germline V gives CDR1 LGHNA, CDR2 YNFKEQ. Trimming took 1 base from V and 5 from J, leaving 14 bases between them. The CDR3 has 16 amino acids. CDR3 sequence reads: CASSQVSGEGTGELFF. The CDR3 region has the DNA TGTGCCAGCAGCCAAGTGTCAGGGGAGGGGACCGGGGAGCTGTTTTTT.

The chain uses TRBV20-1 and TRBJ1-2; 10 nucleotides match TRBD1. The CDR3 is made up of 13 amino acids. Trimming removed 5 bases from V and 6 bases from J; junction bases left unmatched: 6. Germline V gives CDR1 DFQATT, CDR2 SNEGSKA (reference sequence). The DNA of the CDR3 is TGCAGTGCTGGGGGGACAGGGGAGGATGGCTACACCTTC. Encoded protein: CSAGGTGEDGYTF.

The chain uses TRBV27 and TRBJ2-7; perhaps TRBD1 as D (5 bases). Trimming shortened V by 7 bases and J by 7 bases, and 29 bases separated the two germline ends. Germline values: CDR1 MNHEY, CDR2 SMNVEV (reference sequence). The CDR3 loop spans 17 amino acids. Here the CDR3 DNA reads TGTGCCAGCAATCCCTCGACAGTCATCACGACAAGGCGGGAGCAGTACTTC. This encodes CASNPSTVITTRREQYF.

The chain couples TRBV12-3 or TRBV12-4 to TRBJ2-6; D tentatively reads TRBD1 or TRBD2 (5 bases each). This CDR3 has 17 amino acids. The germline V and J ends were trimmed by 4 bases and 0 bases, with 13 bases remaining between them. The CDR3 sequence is CASSWGSRLSGANVLTF. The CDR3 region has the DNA TGTGCCAGCAGTTGGGGGTCTCGGCTCTCTGGGGCCAACGTCCTGACTTTC.

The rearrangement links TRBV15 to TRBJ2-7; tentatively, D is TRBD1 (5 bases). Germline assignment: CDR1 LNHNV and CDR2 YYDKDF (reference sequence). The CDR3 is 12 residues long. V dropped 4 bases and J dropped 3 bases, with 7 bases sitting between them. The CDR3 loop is CATSTDSYEQYF. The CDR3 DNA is TGTGCCACCAGCACAGACAGCTACGAGCAGTACTTC.

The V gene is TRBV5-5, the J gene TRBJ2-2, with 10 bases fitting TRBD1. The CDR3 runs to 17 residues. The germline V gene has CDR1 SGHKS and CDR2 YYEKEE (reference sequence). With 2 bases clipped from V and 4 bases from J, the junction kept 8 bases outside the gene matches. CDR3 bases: TGTGCCAGCAGCTTAAGGACAGGGGGAATTGTCACCGGGGAGCTGTTTTTT. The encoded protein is CASSLRTGGIVTGELFF.

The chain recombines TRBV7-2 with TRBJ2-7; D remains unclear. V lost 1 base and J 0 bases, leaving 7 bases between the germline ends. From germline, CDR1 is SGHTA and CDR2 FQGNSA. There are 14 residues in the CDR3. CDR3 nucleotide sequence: TGTGCCAGCAGCTTAGTCGCCATCTCCTACGAGCAGTACTTC. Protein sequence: CASSLVAISYEQYF.

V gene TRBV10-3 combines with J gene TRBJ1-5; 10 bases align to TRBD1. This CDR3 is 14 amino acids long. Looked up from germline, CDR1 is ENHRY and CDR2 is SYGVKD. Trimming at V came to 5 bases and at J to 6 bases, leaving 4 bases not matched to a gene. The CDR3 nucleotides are TGTGCCATCAGTCCCGGGACAGGGGTTCAGCCCCAGCATTTT. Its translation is CAISPGTGVQPQHF.